A single sample is the source of the 3 T cell receptor beta chains below, sequenced in a study of blood T cell repertoires in COVID-19. Sequencing was performed with immunoSEQ multiplex PCR; in TCRdb, only in-frame clones are kept and a portion is missing. The table has around 150,000 clones, 88% seen once. Sequenced sample: peripheral blood. Every receptor here comes from a human donor with COVID-19, enrolled during active disease. The donor label of this sample is uncertain.

The rearrangement joins TRBV5-1 to TRBJ1-2; D not certain. The CDR3 length is 13 residues. Germline loops: CDR1 SGHRS, CDR2 YFSETQ. Trimming left V 0 bases short and J 7 bases short, with 10 bases between. CDR3: CASSLEDTRGYTF. In DNA form, the CDR3 reads TGCGCCAGCAGCTTGGAAGACACCCGTGGCTACACCTTC.

The V call is TRBV11-2, the J call TRBJ2-7; 7 nucleotides agree with TRBD1. The germline gives CDR1 SGHAT, CDR2 FQNNGV. The CDR3 sequence is 14 residues long. V shed 6 bases, J shed 1 base, and the junction held 6 bases outside the gene matches. The CDR3 nucleotides are TGTGCCAGCAGTCGCGGACAGGAATCCTACGAGCAGTACTTC. Translated: CASSRGQESYEQYF.

V is TRBV18 and J is TRBJ2-7, with 10 positions matching TRBD1. From germline, CDR1 is KGHSH and CDR2 LQKENI. Unmatched junction bases numbered 14, after V lost 3 bases and J lost 9 bases. This CDR3 is built from 16 residues. The CDR3 region is CASSPGQGTFSGGQYF. DNA of the CDR3: TGTGCCAGCTCACCGGGACAGGGGACCTTCAGTGGGGGGCAGTACTTC.